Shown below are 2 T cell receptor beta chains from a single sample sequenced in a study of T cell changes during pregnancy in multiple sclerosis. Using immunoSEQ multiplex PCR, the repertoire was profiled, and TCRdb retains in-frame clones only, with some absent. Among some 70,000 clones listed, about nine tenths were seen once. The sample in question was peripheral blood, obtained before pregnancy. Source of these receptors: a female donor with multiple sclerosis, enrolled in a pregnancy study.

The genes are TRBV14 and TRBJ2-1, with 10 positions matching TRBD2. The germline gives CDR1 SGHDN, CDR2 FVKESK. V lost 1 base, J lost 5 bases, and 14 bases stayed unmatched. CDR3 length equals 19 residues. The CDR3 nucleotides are TGTGCCAGCAGCCAAGGGTTGCTAGCGGGGGCCACAAGGGACAATGAGCAGTTCTTC. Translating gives CASSQGLLAGATRDNEQFF.

CDR3 coding DNA: TGTGCTAGTGGTTCCCACGCCGCAGAAGCCTACGAGCAGTACTTC. This sequence encodes CASGSHAAEAYEQYF. The gene calls are TRBV12-5 and TRBJ2-7, with no clear D. The CDR3 contains 15 residues. Germline values: CDR1 LGHNT, CDR2 FRNRAP. Trimming took 4 bases from V and 2 from J, leaving 15 bases between them.